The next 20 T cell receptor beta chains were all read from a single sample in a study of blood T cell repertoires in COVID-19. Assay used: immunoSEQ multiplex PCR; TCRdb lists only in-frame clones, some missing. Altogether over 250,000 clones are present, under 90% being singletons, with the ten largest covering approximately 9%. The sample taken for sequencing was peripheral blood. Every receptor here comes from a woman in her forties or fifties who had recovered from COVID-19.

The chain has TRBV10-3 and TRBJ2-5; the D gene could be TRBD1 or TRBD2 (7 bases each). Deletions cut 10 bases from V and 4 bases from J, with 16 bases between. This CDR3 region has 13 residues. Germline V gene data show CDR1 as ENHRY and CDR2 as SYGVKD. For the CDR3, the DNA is TGTGCCACCAGGGGGGAGGGTTCAGAGACCCAGTACTTC. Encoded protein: CATRGEGSETQYF.

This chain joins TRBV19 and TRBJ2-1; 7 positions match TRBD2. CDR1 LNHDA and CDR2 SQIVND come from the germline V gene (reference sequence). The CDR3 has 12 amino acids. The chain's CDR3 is CSSGTRVNEQFF. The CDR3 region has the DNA TGTTCGAGCGGGACGCGTGTCAATGAGCAGTTCTTC.

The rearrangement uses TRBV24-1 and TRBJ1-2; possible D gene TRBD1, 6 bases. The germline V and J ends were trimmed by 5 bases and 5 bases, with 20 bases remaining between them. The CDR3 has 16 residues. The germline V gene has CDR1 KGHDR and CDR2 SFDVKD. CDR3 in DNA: TGTGCCACCAGTGGCCGGACAGCCGCCCGAAGTTATGGCTACACCTTC. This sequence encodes CATSGRTAARSYGYTF.

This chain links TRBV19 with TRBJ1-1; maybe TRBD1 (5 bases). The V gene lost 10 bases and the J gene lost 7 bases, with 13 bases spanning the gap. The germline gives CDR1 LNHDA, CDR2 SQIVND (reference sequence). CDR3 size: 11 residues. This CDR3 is CATRDSLEAFF. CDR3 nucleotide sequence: TGTGCCACTCGGGACTCACTTGAAGCTTTCTTT.

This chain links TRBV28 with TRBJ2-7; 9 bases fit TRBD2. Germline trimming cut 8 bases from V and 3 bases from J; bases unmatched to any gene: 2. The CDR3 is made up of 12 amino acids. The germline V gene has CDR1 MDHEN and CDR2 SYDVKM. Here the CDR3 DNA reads TGTGCCAGCGGAGCGGGGGGCTACGAGCAGTACTTC. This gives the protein CASGAGGYEQYF.

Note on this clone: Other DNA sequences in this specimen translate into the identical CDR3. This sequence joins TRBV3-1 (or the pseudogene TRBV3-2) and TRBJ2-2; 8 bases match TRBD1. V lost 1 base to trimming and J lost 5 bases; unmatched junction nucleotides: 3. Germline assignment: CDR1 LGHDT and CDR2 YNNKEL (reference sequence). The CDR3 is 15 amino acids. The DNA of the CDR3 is TGTGCCAGCAGCCAAGGGACAGGGACAACCGGGGAGCTGTTTTTT. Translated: CASSQGTGTTGELFF.

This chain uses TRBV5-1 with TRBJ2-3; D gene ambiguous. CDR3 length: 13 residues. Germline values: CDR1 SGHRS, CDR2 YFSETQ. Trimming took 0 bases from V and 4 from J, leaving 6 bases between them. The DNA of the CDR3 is TGCGCCAGCAGCTTGGCCTCCCCAGATACGCAGTATTTT. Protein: CASSLASPDTQYF.

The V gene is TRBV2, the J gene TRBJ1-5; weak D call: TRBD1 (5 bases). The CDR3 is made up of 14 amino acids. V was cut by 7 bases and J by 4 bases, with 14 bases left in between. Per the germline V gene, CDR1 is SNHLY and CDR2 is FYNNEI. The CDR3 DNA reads TGTGCCAGCACCAGCAGGGTAGCAAATCAGCCCCAGCATTTT. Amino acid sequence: CASTSRVANQPQHF.

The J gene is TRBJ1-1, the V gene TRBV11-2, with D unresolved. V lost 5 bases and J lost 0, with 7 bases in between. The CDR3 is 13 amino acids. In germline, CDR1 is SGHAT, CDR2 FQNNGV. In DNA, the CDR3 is TGTGCCAGCAGCCCGGGGATGAACACTGAAGCTTTCTTT. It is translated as CASSPGMNTEAFF.

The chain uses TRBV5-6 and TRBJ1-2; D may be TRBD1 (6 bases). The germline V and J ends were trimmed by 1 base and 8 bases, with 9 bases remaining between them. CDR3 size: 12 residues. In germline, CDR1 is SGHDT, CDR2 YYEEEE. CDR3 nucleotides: TGTGCCAGCAGCTTGCGGCAGGGGGGCTACACCTTC. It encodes CASSLRQGGYTF.

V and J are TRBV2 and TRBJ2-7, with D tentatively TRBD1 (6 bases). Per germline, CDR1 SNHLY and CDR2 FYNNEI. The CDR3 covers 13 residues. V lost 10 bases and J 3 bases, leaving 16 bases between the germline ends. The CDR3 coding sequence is TGTGCCACGACAGGTAGAAGAGACTACGAGCAGTACTTC. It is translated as CATTGRRDYEQYF. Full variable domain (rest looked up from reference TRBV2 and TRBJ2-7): EPEVTQTPSHQVTQMGQEVILRCVPISNHLYFYWYRQILGQKVEFLVSFYNNEISEKSEIFDDQFSVERPDGSNFTLKIRSTKLEDSAMYFCATTGRRDYEQYFGPGTRLTVT.

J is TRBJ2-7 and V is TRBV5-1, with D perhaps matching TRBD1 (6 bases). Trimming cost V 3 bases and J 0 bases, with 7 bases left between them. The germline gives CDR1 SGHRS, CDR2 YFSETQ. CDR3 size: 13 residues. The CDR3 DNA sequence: TGCGCCAGCAGCTGGGACACCTCCTACGAGCAGTACTTC. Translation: CASSWDTSYEQYF. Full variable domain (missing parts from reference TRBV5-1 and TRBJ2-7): KAGVTQTPRYLIKTRGQQVTLSCSPISGHRSVSWYQQTPGQGLQFLFEYFSETQRNKGNFPGRFSGRQFSNSRSEMNVSTLELGDSALYLCASSWDTSYEQYFGPGTRLTVT.

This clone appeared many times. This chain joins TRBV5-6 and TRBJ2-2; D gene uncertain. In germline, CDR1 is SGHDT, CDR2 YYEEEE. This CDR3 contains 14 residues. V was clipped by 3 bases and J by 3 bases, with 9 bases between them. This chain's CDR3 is CASSWLGDTGELFF. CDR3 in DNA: TGTGCCAGCAGCTGGTTGGGCGACACCGGGGAGCTGTTTTTT. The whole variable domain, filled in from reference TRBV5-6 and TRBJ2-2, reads DAGVTQSPTHLIKTRGQQVTLRCSPKSGHDTVSWYQQALGQGPQFIFQYYEEEERQRGNFPDRFSGHQFPNYSSELNVNALLLGDSALYLCASSWLGDTGELFFGEGSRLTVL.

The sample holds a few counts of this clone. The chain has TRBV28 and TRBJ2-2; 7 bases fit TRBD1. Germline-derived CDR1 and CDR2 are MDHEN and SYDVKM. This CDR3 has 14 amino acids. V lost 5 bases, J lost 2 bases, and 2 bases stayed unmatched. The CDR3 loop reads CASSGTANTGELFF. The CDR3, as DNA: TGTGCCAGCAGTGGGACAGCCAACACCGGGGAGCTGTTTTTT.

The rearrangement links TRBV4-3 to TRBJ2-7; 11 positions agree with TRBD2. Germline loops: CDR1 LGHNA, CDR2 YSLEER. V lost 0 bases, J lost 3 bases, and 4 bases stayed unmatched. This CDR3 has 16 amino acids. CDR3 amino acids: CASSQDASGRIYEQYF. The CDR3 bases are TGCGCCAGCAGCCAAGATGCTAGCGGGAGGATCTACGAGCAGTACTTC.

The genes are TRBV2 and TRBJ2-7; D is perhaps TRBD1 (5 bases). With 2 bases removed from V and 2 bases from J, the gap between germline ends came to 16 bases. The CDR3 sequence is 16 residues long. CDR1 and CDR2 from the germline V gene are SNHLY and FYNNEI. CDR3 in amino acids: CASSERGRVSPYEQYF. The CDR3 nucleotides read TGTGCCAGCAGTGAAAGGGGCAGGGTGTCTCCCTACGAGCAGTACTTC.

Written as DNA, the CDR3 is TGTGCCAGCAGCCCGCTTAGCGGGTACTCGATCTACGAGCAGTACTTC. Translation gives CASSPLSGYSIYEQYF. V and J are TRBV7-6 and TRBJ2-7; 7 nucleotides align to TRBD2. V trimming: 5 bases; J trimming: 3 bases; junction bases outside the gene matches: 13. The V gene's germline CDR1 is SGHVS and CDR2 FNYEAQ. CDR3 length: 16 residues.

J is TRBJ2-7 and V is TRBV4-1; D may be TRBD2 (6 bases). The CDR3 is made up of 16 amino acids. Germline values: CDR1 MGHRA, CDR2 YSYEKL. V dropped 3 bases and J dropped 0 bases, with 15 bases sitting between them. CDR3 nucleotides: TGCGCCAGCAGCCAGGCATTTGACGGGGGCTCCTACGAGCAGTACTTC. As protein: CASSQAFDGGSYEQYF.

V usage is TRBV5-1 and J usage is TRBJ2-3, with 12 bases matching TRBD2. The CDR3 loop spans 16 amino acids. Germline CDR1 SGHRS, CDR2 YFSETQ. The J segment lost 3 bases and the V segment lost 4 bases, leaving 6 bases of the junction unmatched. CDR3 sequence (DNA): TGCGCCAGCAGCAAGGCACTAGCGGGAGGAACAGATACGCAGTATTTT. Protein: CASSKALAGGTDTQYF.

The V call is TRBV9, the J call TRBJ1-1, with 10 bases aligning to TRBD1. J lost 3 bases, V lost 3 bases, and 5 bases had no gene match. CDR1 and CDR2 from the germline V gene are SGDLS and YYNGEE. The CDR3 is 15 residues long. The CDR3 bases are TGTGCCAGCAGCGCCGACGGGACAGGGGACACTGAAGCTTTCTTT. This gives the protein CASSADGTGDTEAFF.